The 5 T cell receptor beta chains given below trace back to one sample, sequenced in a study of cytomegalovirus exposure and HLA in healthy donors. Researchers ran the PCR with 60 Vbeta and 13 Jbeta primers. TCRdb's table, derived via immunoSEQ multiplex PCR, lists solely in-frame clones and lacks some. The data contain roughly 100,000 clones, almost 80% of them singletons. Input material: PBMCs. These receptors all come from a man between 50 and 59 years old in good health and CMV-seropositive.

The V gene is TRBV10-3, the J gene TRBJ2-7, with TRBD1 matching 7 bases. This CDR3 has 14 amino acids. CDR1 and CDR2 (germline): ENHRY, SYGVKD. J lost 4 bases, V lost 4 bases, and 7 bases had no gene match. This chain's CDR3 is CAISAIGGQYEQYF. DNA for the CDR3: TGTGCCATCAGTGCAATAGGGGGCCAATACGAGCAGTACTTC.

The chain combines TRBV6-5 with TRBJ2-3; TRBD2 aligns across 7 bases. J was trimmed by 0 bases and V by 6 bases; bases with no gene match: 6. Germline V gene lookup returns CDR1 MNHEY and CDR2 SVGAGI. There are 15 residues in the CDR3. CDR3 sequence reads: CASRSSGTSTDTQYF. The CDR3 coding sequence is TGTGCCAGCAGATCTAGCGGAACTAGCACAGATACGCAGTATTTT.

V and J are TRBV9 and TRBJ2-5, with TRBD2 as a possible D gene (6 bases). Per germline, CDR1 SGDLS and CDR2 YYNGEE. This CDR3 spans 15 amino acids. V gave up 0 bases and J gave up 4 bases, with 13 bases separating them. CDR3 amino acids: CASSVVEGAGETQYF. The DNA of the CDR3 is TGTGCCAGCAGCGTAGTCGAGGGAGCGGGAGAGACCCAGTACTTC.

Concerning this clone itself: One end of the junction fails to match germline, which may point to a read error. The gene calls are TRBV7-9 and TRBJ2-1, with 8 bases matching TRBD2. The CDR3 covers 16 residues. Germline V lookup: CDR1 SEHNR, CDR2 FQNEAQ (reference sequence). The CDR3 loop reads CSSSPSSGESYNEQFF. In DNA, the CDR3 is TGTTCCAGCAGCCCCAGTAGCGGGGAAAGCTACAATGAGCAGTTCTTC.

The gene calls are TRBV9 and TRBJ1-2; D remains unclear. This CDR3 has 14 residues. Trimming took off 4 bases at V and 0 bases at J, with 10 bases between the two ends. Germline V gene lookup returns CDR1 SGDLS and CDR2 YYNGEE. The chain's CDR3 is CASSPLGANYGYTF. CDR3 bases: TGTGCCAGCAGCCCCTTGGGAGCTAACTATGGCTACACCTTC.